The rows below give T cell receptor beta chains drawn from one sample of a study of shared clonotypes between healthy human individuals. Only in-frame clones appear in the TCRdb table, and some are missing; sequencing was by immunoSEQ multiplex PCR. Seen here are about a million clones, 65% to 80% observed once, and the top ten hold 1.4% to 1.5%. Specimen: memory CD4+ T cells sorted from blood. Receptors originate from a young man in good health. Both conserved end residues are part of each CDR3.

V gene	J gene	CDR3 protein
TRBV6-1	TRBJ1-6	CASSEALNSPLHF
TRBV4-3	TRBJ2-5	CASSQESWGETQYF
TRBV5-5	TRBJ2-7	CASSLQDRGRYEQYF
TRBV6-6	TRBJ1-1	CASSYSTRGHTEAFF
TRBV6-6	TRBJ2-7	CASNQVPYEQYF
TRBV5-1	TRBJ2-7	CASSSGLAGTYEQYF
TRBV29-1	TRBJ2-3	CSVEGPTDTQYF
TRBV5-1	TRBJ1-2	CASSPDNYGYTF
TRBV6-6	.	CASSSRTDRSYEQYF
TRBV7-2	TRBJ2-7	CASSLDQQGQGRSYEQYF
TRBV5-1	TRBJ2-1	CASSLAVSGRIDEQFF
TRBV30	TRBJ1-6	CAWGIVGFYNSPLHF
TRBV6-1	TRBJ1-5	CASSERAYSNQPQHF
TRBV27	TRBJ2-2	CASSFTSGGTGELFF
TRBV6-1	TRBJ2-1	CASSESNEQFF
TRBV5-6	TRBJ1-2	CASSLSQGSTF
TRBV5-1	TRBJ2-2	CASSLEGATGELFF
TRBV7-2	TRBJ2-7	CASSFDRAFPEQYF
TRBV29-1	TRBJ2-7	CSVEDLTYEQYF
TRBV7-3	TRBJ2-1	CASSAQGLHNEQFF
TRBV25-1	TRBJ2-7	CASSDGYYEQYF
TRBV2	TRBJ2-4	CASSEVAGVGRNIQYF
TRBV7-9	TRBJ2-7	CASSSGLAGGEQYF
TRBV19	TRBJ1-5	CASSIRGNSNQPQHF
TRBV13	TRBJ1-3	CASSWTQGSGNTIYF
TRBV7-2	TRBJ1-2	CASSVQDGNYGYTF
TRBV29-1	TRBJ1-5	CSVASGNQPQHF
TRBV18	TRBJ1-5	CAQGARVAQPQHF
TRBV2	TRBJ1-4	CASSEVLNEKLFF
TRBV9	TRBJ1-4	CASSRDRGIEKLFF
TRBV5-1	TRBJ2-5	CASSAIGGQGPQETQYF
TRBV7-9	TRBJ1-2	CASSLSGTGTYGYTF
TRBV7-6	TRBJ2-3	CASSKAVIDTQYF
TRBV6-1	TRBJ1-5	CASSTGTGVSQPQHF
TRBV19	TRBJ1-6	CASSYSTGGNSPLHF
TRBV2	TRBJ2-5	CASSVRDRPKETQYF
TRBV7-8	TRBJ1-2	CASSLSRLDGYTF
TRBV11-2	TRBJ2-7	CASSRSDSYEQYF
TRBV18	TRBJ1-5	CASSLQGANQPQHF
TRBV7-9	TRBJ2-1	CASSLVVAGGYNEQFF
TRBV2	TRBJ2-7	CASSGQGAHEQYF
TRBV6-1	TRBJ2-2	CASSPGRTGELFF
TRBV5-1	TRBJ2-7	CASRTSGGQTYEQYF
TRBV11-2	TRBJ2-5	CASSPGQRKETQYF
TRBV29-1	TRBJ1-4	CSVSKGQGEGKLFF
TRBV7-2	TRBJ1-2	CASSLVGTRGSANYGYTF
TRBV7-2	TRBJ2-1	CASSLGTSFGEQFF
TRBV5-8	TRBJ1-1	CASSFGTGKVMNTEAFF
TRBV7-3	TRBJ2-2	CASSLGGSSTGELFF
TRBV7-2	TRBJ2-1	CASSLGKGGGTNEQFF
TRBV5-6	TRBJ1-5	CASSEQTGYSNQPQHF
TRBV7-9	TRBJ2-3	CASSSNWDTQYF